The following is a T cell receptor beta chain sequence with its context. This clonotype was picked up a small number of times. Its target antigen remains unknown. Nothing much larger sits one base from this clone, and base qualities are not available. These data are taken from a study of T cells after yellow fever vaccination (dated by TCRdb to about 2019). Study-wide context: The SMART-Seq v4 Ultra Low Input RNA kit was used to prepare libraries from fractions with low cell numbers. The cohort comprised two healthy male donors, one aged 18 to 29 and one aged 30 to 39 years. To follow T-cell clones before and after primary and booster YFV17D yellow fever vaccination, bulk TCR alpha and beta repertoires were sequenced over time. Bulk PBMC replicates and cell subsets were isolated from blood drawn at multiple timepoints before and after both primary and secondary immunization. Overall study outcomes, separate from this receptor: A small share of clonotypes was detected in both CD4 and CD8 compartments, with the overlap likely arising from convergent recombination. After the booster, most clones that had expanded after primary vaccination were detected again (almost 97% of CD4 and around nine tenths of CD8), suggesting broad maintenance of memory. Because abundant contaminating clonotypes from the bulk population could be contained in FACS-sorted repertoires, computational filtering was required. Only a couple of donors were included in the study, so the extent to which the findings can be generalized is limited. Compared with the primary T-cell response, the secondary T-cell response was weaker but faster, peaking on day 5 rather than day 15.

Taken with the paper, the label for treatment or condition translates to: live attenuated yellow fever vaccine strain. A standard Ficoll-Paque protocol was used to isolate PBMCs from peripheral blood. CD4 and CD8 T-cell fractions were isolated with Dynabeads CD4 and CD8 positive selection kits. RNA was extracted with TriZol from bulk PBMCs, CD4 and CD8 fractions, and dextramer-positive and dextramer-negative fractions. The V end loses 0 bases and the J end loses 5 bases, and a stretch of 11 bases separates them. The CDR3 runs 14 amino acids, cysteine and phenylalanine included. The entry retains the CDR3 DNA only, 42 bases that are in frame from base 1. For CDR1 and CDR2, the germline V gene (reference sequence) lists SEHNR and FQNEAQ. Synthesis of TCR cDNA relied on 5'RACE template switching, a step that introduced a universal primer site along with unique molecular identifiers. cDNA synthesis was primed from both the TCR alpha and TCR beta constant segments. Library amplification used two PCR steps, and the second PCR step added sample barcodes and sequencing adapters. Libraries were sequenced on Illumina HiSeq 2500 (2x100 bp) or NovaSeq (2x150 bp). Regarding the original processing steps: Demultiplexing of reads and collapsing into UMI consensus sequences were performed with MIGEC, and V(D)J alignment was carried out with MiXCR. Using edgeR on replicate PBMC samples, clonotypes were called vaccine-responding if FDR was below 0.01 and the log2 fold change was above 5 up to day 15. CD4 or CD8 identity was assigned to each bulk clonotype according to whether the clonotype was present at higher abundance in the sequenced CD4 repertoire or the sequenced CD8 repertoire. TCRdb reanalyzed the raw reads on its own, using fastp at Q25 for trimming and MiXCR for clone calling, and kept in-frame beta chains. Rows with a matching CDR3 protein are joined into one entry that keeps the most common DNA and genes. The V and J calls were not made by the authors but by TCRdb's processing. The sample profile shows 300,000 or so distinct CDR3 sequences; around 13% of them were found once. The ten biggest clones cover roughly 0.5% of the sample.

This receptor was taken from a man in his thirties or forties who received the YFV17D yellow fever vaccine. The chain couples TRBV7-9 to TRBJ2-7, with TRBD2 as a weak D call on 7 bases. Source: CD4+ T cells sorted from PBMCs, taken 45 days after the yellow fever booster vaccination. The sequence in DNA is TGTGCCAGCAGCTTAGCGGGAGGGGGTAACGAGCAGTACTTC. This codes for CASSLAGGGNEQYF. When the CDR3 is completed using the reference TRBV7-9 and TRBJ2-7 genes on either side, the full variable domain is DTGVSQNPRHKITKRGQNVTFRCDPISEHNRLYWYRQTLGQGPEFLTYFQNEAQLEKSRLLSDRFSAERPKGSFSTLEIQRTEQGDSAMYLCASSLAGGGNEQYFGPGTRLTVT.